The source of this T cell receptor (beta chain) is a study of blood T cell repertoires in COVID-19. Study details: The United States, Italy and Spain supplied acute and convalescent COVID-19 samples. In each case, the material was cDNA or gDNA derived from T cells, B-cell-depleted T cells, or PBMCs.

Authors' processing steps: Estimates of nucleated cell counts were drawn from the amplification of reference gene primers. Some clones are missing from TCRdb's copy, which holds only in-frame ones; the method was immunoSEQ multiplex PCR. V, J and clone size derive from that table, while D and trimming were established from the DNA sequence. This table holds around 110,000 clones, less than 90% found once. This CDR3 has 12 amino acids. V dropped 5 bases and J dropped 2; count of bases not matched to a gene: 1. Germline CDR1 reads GTSNPN; CDR2 reads SVGIG (reference sequence). The source is a man aged 25 to 40 with acute or convalescent COVID-19. The V and J genes are TRBV30 and TRBJ2-5, with 8 bases matching TRBD2. Sequenced sample: peripheral blood. CDR3 amino acids: CAWAGGQETQYF. Here the CDR3 DNA reads TGTGCCTGGGCGGGGGGACAAGAGACCCAGTACTTC.